This record concerns one TCR beta chain sequence. Its antigen specificity is not known. No per-base quality is available; no much larger clone lies one base away. The data stem from a study of cytomegalovirus exposure and HLA in healthy donors (dated by TCRdb to the late 2010s). Context from the whole study: In an earlier analysis of fewer than 750 of the donors, roughly 300 Gb of sequence data and 90 million to 120 million unique TCR beta sequences from 150 million to 200 million T cells were reported. An early release that covered approximately 600 HLA-typed donors contained around 330 gigabases of sequencing data and tens of millions of unique TCR sequences. Of the 300 to 500 genotyped donors, 81% were placed in the genetic ancestry cluster associated with self-reported Caucasian donors. The study aimed to test whether signatures of past pathogen exposure could be identified by cataloging public T cell receptors. The study profiled the T cell repertoires of more than 500 subjects by immunosequencing and related them to cytomegalovirus serostatus. Along with the roughly 670-subject first cohort, a separate validation cohort of approximately 110 different subjects was used. To predict cytomegalovirus infection status, the study combined high-throughput TCR immunosequencing, statistical association of individual TCRs with disease status, and machine learning. In a later analysis, previously published TCR beta repertoires from some 640 donors were re-analyzed and high-resolution HLA genotyping was added so that TCR occurrence patterns could be studied. In the later analysis, no new phenotypic data were used to find candidate immune exposures; instead, reliance was placed on TCR beta sequences and their occurrence across donors. In an earlier analysis of roughly 540 of the donors, high-throughput TCR beta sequencing was used to judge whether each TCR beta V gene segment behaved as functional or pseudogenic. Donor age, sex, ethnicity and CMV serostatus were collected together with the repertoire data. A later genetic analysis used genome-wide SNP genotypes for 398 of the 666 donors, treating that subset as a discovery cohort. All discovery cohort repertoires had been generated using a single sequencing platform. HLA typing covered class I and class II loci at four-digit resolution. Typing coverage varied by locus: about 620-630 donors for A, B, C, DRB1 and DQB1; approximately 500 for DQA1; approximately 570 for DPA1; roughly 450 for DPB1. Roughly 5 DR-DQ haplotypes were handled as single units for association and clustering, since linkage in the cohort was strong. On average, around 240,000 unique TCR beta nucleotide sequences were sequenced per donor among roughly 430 genotyped donors of the cohort, with approximately 18% of those sequences being non-productive. The study at large found these results: For the cohort, immune exposure information was limited to CMV serostatus. Presence/absence analyses assumed roughly uniform sequencing depth across donors, an assumption that may not hold. In both the original and validation cohorts, the classifier was reported to diagnose cytomegalovirus status with high specificity and sensitivity. In a later analysis, TCR association rates were found to vary across HLA loci, with the most associated TCRs seen for DRB1 alleles and the fewest for HLA-C alleles. The authors suggested that the approach could potentially be generalized to other disease states and immunological phenotypes. In a later genetic analysis, a missense DCLRE1C variant was associated with V-gene and J-gene trimming of TCR beta chains, and the association was replicated in an independent cohort. A further reported finding was that TCR beta sequences accurately predicted the HLA-A and HLA-B alleles for most subjects in the first cohort. Correlated functional status among segregating V segments might reflect linkage disequilibrium, but an unknown experimental factor could not be ruled out. Specific HLA alleles were associated with roughly 16,000 TCR beta sequences at a false discovery rate of 0.05 in a later analysis. Several of the top co-occurrence clusters appeared to be linked to parvovirus B19, influenza, CMV and Epstein-Barr virus, according to a later analysis. Most CMV-associated TCR beta chains appeared to be HLA-restricted in a later analysis, and the HLA associations seemed to be driven largely by CMV exposure. A few of the identified cytomegalovirus-associated TCR beta chains were confirmed in vitro to be specific for cytomegalovirus antigens. Only TCR beta chains were sequenced in this cohort, and the absence of alpha or paired-chain data limited detectable features. A later analysis found that HLA-associated TCR beta chains were more clonally expanded and had lower generation probabilities than equally common non-associated chains. Because counts were too low, some 17 rarely observed V segments, including chromosome 9 orphons, were left out of the earlier analysis of 587 of the donors. Most TCR sequences were observed very rarely across donors, whereas some public TCRs were present in many individuals. Broadly in line with IMGT annotations, most TCR beta V segments showed up in productive rearrangements about 87% or about 30% of the time in an earlier analysis of several hundred of the donors. A cluster of highly shared sequence variants was judged likely to represent a technical artifact of the sequencing pipeline. Strong co-occurrence of HLA alleles, especially DR and DQ, made assigning TCR associations to individual alleles difficult. In a later genetic analysis, fewer N-insertions in productive TCRs were reported among donors in an Asian-associated ancestry cluster than the roughly 700-donor mean. A total of fewer than 200 TCR beta chains were listed by the study as associated with cytomegalovirus. Because some donors lacked HLA typing at each locus, the association tests relied only on the typed subset. Some IMGT-functional V segments, including TRBV6-2 and TRBV6-3, could not be told apart with the 87-base-pair reads, so those segments were excluded.

The cohort was made up of approximately 700 healthy bone marrow donors. At the time of sampling, every cohort member was nominally healthy, though immune exposures that went unrecorded were likely present. The donor was CMV seropositive and was included in the group of 270 or so seropositive cohort members. Each donor provided a peripheral blood sample, and peripheral blood mononuclear cells were used for TCR beta sequencing. The Qiagen DNeasy Blood Extraction Kit was used to extract genomic DNA from the blood cell samples. Libraries were constructed by the immunoSEQ multiplex PCR assay. For the multiplex PCR, a mixture combining 60 forward primers for TCR Vbeta segments and 13 reverse primers for TCR Jbeta segments was used. The CDR3 region of rearranged TCR beta genes was amplified from genomic DNA with a multiplex PCR assay. On the Illumina HiSeq System, the amplified TCR beta libraries were sequenced as 87-base-pair reads. In the authors' own workflow: A later analysis tallied tens of millions of unique TCR beta chains across the 666 repertoires, and about 12 million of those chains were shared by two or more donors. To remove PCR and sequencing errors, raw reads were error-corrected and collapsed into unique sequences using a nearest-neighbor algorithm that merged closely related sequences. V, D and J gene segments were assigned by aligning CDR3 sequences to IMGT reference sequences. For a sequence to be retained, a match of at least six nucleotides to both a V gene segment and a J gene segment was required. Rearrangements were called productive when the CDR3 lacked stop codons and stayed in frame with V and J; all others were non-productive. CDR3 was defined according to IMGT convention as the region running from the second conserved V-encoded cysteine to the conserved J-encoded phenylalanine. In an earlier analysis of 587 of the donors, sequences lacking an unambiguous match to a single V gene segment were excluded. An earlier analysis of almost 600 of the donors classified V segments as functional when productive rearrangements were above 56.7% and as segregating when the standard deviation between donors was above 5%. A statistical classification framework was built for diagnosing cytomegalovirus status from the catalog of TCR beta chain sequences. V and J gene assignment, in a later analysis, came from comparing TCR nucleotide sequences with IMGT/GENE-DB human TR gene sequences. Using the TCRdist pipeline, a later analysis assigned CDR3 sequences along with most-parsimonious VDJ recombination scenarios. In a later analysis, each TCR beta chain was defined by its CDR3 amino acid sequence together with its V-gene family, and reads without a unique V-gene family were excluded. In a later analysis, 550 to 650 highly shared, low-generation-probability nucleotide sequences were removed to address suspected cross-contamination and a sequencing artifact. In a later analysis, a clonal expansion index for each public chain was calculated from normalized within-repertoire ranks of inferred template counts. A later analysis computed generation probabilities with a VDJ recombination model fitted to out-of-frame rearrangements, and checked the results against IGoR. Hypergeometric tests were used in a later analysis to score TCR-TCR, TCR-HLA and TCR-CMV co-occurrence, with a repertoire-size bias correction applied to the TCR pairs. To estimate false discovery rates, a later analysis permuted the HLA or CMV assignments 20 times. A later analysis grouped co-occurring TCRs with DBSCAN, adding TCRdist sequence similarity when clustering within HLA-allele-positive subsets. Repertoires with fewer than 30,000 or more than 120,000 public chains, plus five repertoires with anomalous nucleotide sharing, were excluded from co-occurrence clustering. Held by TCRdb, this immuneACCESS table contains in-frame sequences only and omits some clones. Under half of the omission traces to an unresolved V gene where checked; the cause of the rest is unknown. V and J calls and clone size are copied from that table; D and trimming were computed from the DNA. Within this sample are fewer than 200,000 clones, with about 80% of them counted one time only. Jointly, the top ten make up roughly 3.5% of the sample.

From V the trimming removes 6 bases and from J it removes 0 bases, while the gene matches leave 9 bases of the junction unaccounted for. The CDR3 starts with the cysteine, ends with the phenylalanine, and has 16 residues. The entry retains the CDR3 DNA only, 48 bases that are in frame from base 1. From the germline V gene, CDR1 is ENHRY and CDR2 is SYGVKD. The source material was PBMCs. Recombination connected TRBV10-3 to TRBJ2-5, with 8 junctional bases fitting TRBD1. The sequence was obtained from a man younger than 45 in good health and CMV-seropositive. The DNA sequence follows: TGTGCCATCAGAGCCGAATGGACAGGGAACCAAGAGACCCAGTACTTC. Translated, this gives CAIRAEWTGNQETQYF.